What follows are 14 T cell receptor beta chains derived from one specimen sequenced in a study of blood T cells in healthy people across ages. PCR was performed a second time for about 7 to 11 cycles using a sample-barcoded 5' primer and a J-beta primer mix. TCRdb processed the 5' RACE reads anew with MiXCR; each CDR3 protein has one entry. This table holds about 940,000 distinct CDR3 sequences, about 44% found once. Sample: blood. These receptors originate from a man younger than 40 in good health.

Concerning this clonotype itself: A much larger clone is a single base away; this may be a read error. This chain links TRBV27 with TRBJ2-1; 9 bases line up with TRBD2. Germline loops: CDR1 MNHEY, CDR2 SMNVEV (reference sequence). There are 15 residues in the CDR3. After removal of 4 bases from V and 8 bases from J, the junction contained 9 bases not matched to a gene. The CDR3, as DNA: TGTGCCAGCAGTTGCGGGACTAGCTTTCGGTATGAGCAGTTCTTC. Its translation: CASSCGTSFRYEQFF.

The table lists this clonotype with a few counts. The CDR3, as DNA: TGTGCCAGCAGCCCCACCGGGACGTACACAGGAGCTTTCTTT. This codes for CASSPTGTYTGAFF. The rearrangement joins TRBV7-9 to TRBJ1-1; D is possibly TRBD1 (5 bases). Germline V lookup: CDR1 SEHNR, CDR2 FQNEAQ (reference sequence). V was pared by 5 bases and J by 10 bases, with 20 bases between. The CDR3 sequence is 14 residues long.

This clonotype was seen at least ten times. V gene TRBV29-1 combines with J gene TRBJ2-1; maybe TRBD1 (5 bases). The CDR3 spans 10 residues. V shed 5 bases and J shed 9 bases, with 8 bases lying between them. The germline V gene encodes CDR1 SQVTM and CDR2 ANQGSEA. CDR3 in amino acids: CSVRQTEQFF. The CDR3 region has the DNA TGCAGCGTTCGACAGACTGAGCAGTTCTTC.

This chain uses TRBV29-1 with TRBJ1-1; D is undetermined. The CDR3 totals 14 residues. CDR1 SQVTM and CDR2 ANQGSEA come from the germline V gene. Deletions cut 3 bases from V and 0 bases from J, with 11 bases between. Written as DNA, the CDR3 is TGCAGCGTTGATGAGGCTATCATGAACACTGAAGCTTTCTTT. Encoded protein: CSVDEAIMNTEAFF. The whole variable domain, filled in from reference TRBV29-1 and TRBJ1-1, reads SAVISQKPSRDICQRGTSLTIQCQVDSQVTMMFWYRQQPGQSLTLIATANQGSEATYESGFVIDKFPISRPNLTFSTLTVSNMSPEDSSIYLCSVDEAIMNTEAFFGQGTRLTVV.

In this sample, this clonotype turned up a few times. The genes are TRBV6-1 and TRBJ2-3; 7 bases are shared with TRBD1. Trimming cost V 9 bases and J 3 bases; bases outside gene matches: 9. Germline V gene data show CDR1 as MNHNS and CDR2 as SASEGT. This CDR3 spans 14 amino acids. The DNA for the CDR3 is TGTGCCAGTGCCGACAGGGTTGAAACAGATACGCAGTATTTT. Its translation is CASADRVETDTQYF.

The CDR3 protein is CASSQESVQISYYEQYF. CDR3 nucleotides: TGCGCCAGCAGCCAAGAAAGTGTACAGATTAGCTACTACGAGCAGTACTTC. This rearrangement joins TRBV4-1 to TRBJ2-7; D uncertain. Germline loops: CDR1 MGHRA, CDR2 YSYEKL. The length of the CDR3 is 17 residues. Trimming stripped 0 bases from V and 3 bases from J, with 18 bases between.

The rearrangement uses TRBV4-1 and TRBJ2-7, with TRBD2 matching over 7 bases. With 3 bases clipped from V and 4 bases from J, the junction kept 12 bases outside the gene matches. Germline V lookup: CDR1 MGHRA, CDR2 YSYEKL. The CDR3 runs 16 residues. CDR3 DNA sequence: TGCGCCAGCAGCCACCTTATCAGGGAGGGTTCGTACGAGCAGTACTTC. Protein: CASSHLIREGSYEQYF.

In this sample, this clonotype turned up a few times. The chain joins TRBV5-1 to TRBJ1-2, with TRBD1 matching 9 bases. Germline CDR1 reads SGHRS; CDR2 reads YFSETQ. Unmatched junction bases numbered 9, after V lost 4 bases and J lost 5 bases. CDR3 size: 15 residues. The CDR3 sequence: CASSLTPGQGYGYTF. CDR3 bases: TGCGCCAGCAGCCTTACACCGGGACAGGGTTATGGCTACACCTTC.

This clonotype has just a few counts. The chain carries TRBV4-3 and TRBJ2-1; 15 bases align to TRBD2. The CDR3 runs 18 residues. CDR1 and CDR2 from the germline V gene are LGHNA and YSLEER. The trim removed 1 base at V and 7 bases at J, leaving 8 bases unmatched. The CDR3 bases are TGCGCCAGCAGCCAAGGACTCTTAGGACTAGCGGGGGGGAATGAGCAGTTCTTC. This codes for CASSQGLLGLAGGNEQFF.

The V and J genes are TRBV11-2 and TRBJ2-1; a possible D gene is TRBD2 (6 bases). CDR3 length equals 14 residues. In germline, CDR1 is SGHAT, CDR2 FQNNGV. With 0 bases removed from V and 9 bases from J, the gap between germline ends came to 12 bases. For the CDR3, the DNA is TGTGCCAGCAGCTTAGAGCGACTAGTAAGTGAGCAGTTCTTC. Protein sequence: CASSLERLVSEQFF.

As to this clonotype: Germline is not matched at one junction end, which may reflect a read error. V and J are TRBV24-1 and TRBJ2-1; no definite D call. The CDR3 length is 15 residues. Germline-derived CDR1 and CDR2 are KGHDR and SFDVKD. CDR3 sequence reads: CATGDSRQYEDEQFF. In nucleotides, the CDR3 is TGTGCCACCGGTGATTCTAGGCAGTATGAGGATGAGCAGTTCTTC.

The chain joins TRBV5-1 to TRBJ2-1; TRBD2 matches at 8 bases. The CDR3 contains 14 residues. Trimming took 4 bases from V and 5 from J; bases not matched to a gene: 5. From germline, CDR1 is SGHRS and CDR2 YFSETQ. This chain's CDR3 is CASSRGGSNNEQFF. The CDR3, as DNA: TGCGCCAGCAGCCGGGGGGGGTCGAACAATGAGCAGTTCTTC.

This clonotype showed up many times. The rearrangement joins TRBV29-1 to TRBJ2-7, with TRBD1 matching 7 bases. CDR1 is SQVTM, CDR2 ANQGSEA, per germline. This CDR3 region has 12 residues. V lost 5 bases to trimming and J lost 6 bases; unmatched junction nucleotides: 7. The chain's CDR3 is CSVRQGRSEQYF. CDR3 in DNA: TGCAGCGTTCGACAGGGCCGGAGCGAGCAGTACTTC.

Remarks on this clonotype: A read error may account for a junction end that differs from germline. The chain recombines TRBV10-3 with TRBJ2-1; TRBD1 is a possible D gene (5 bases). CDR1 is ENHRY and CDR2 is SYGVKD in the germline V gene. The CDR3 is made up of 12 amino acids. The CDR3 loop is CTIRAQESKQFF. The CDR3 bases are TGTACCATCAGAGCACAGGAATCTAAGCAGTTCTTC.